This T cell receptor beta chain was sequenced for a study of tissue T cells after allogeneic stem cell transplantation. The table came from immunoSEQ multiplex PCR; TCRdb's copy has only in-frame clones and leaves some out. Of about 1,200 clones listed, over 35% are singletons. The CDR3 has 16 residues. Germline-derived CDR1 and CDR2 are SGHKS and YYEKEE (reference sequence). J was trimmed by 5 bases and V by 2 bases; bases with no gene match: 10. The specimen comprised esophageal tissue, sampled at autopsy. The chain joins TRBV5-5 to TRBJ2-5; 9 bases map to TRBD1. The TCR originated in a female patient aged 35 to 69 with steroid-refractory graft-versus-host disease after an allogeneic stem cell transplant. A share of the T cells may be of graft donor origin. In nucleotides, the CDR3 is TGTGCCAGCAGCTTATTTACAGGGGGCGGTTGGGAGACCCAGTACTTC. This gives the protein CASSLFTGGGWETQYF.